This T cell receptor (beta chain) was documented in a study of blood T cell repertoires in COVID-19. Clones were sequenced by immunoSEQ multiplex PCR, and TCRdb holds only the in-frame ones, with some missing. The profile shows 200,000 or so clones, about four fifths of them singletons. CDR1 SGHVS and CDR2 FNYEAQ come from the germline V gene. The CDR3 has 16 amino acids. The V segment lost 5 bases and the J segment 0 bases; nucleotides outside the gene matches: 4. This clone was seen only once. Input material: PBMCs or T cells enriched from blood (not recorded which). The clonotype was recovered from a man aged 35 to 55 who had recovered from COVID-19. This sequence joins TRBV7-6 and TRBJ1-2, with 12 bases aligning to TRBD1. The DNA for the CDR3 is TGTGCCAGCAGCCTGGGACAGGGGGCTGCTAACTATGGCTACACCTTC. The encoded protein is CASSLGQGAANYGYTF.